This T cell receptor beta chain was sequenced during a study of T cell responses to AZD1222 COVID-19 vaccine. Whole-study findings and limits: Donors were largely white British and mainly female; clonal diversity was possibly underestimated.

The repertoire was sequenced with immunoSEQ multiplex PCR; TCRdb's copy has only in-frame clones and lacks some. The sample has 120,000 to 150,000 clones, roughly 80% seen once. From germline, CDR1 is MDHEN and CDR2 SYDVKM. Trimming removed 8 bases at V and 6 bases at J, with 11 bases between. The CDR3 loop spans 13 amino acids. The sample holds many counts of this clone. Its target is not known. This TCR was recovered from an adult in good health. The chain employs TRBV28 and TRBJ1-6, with D possibly being TRBD1 (5 bases). The sequencing used peripheral blood, collected on day 0 of MenACWY control vaccination. The CDR3 is CASWGTANSPLHF. The CDR3 bases are TGTGCCAGCTGGGGGACGGCTAATTCACCCCTCCACTTT.